This entry features one TCR beta chain sequence. Germline V gives CDR1 SGHRS, CDR2 YFSETQ. Trimming left V 5 bases short and J 8 bases short, with 16 bases between. CDR3 length: 13 residues. This specimen belongs to a study of identical twins. Unique molecular identifiers were present on cDNA, and template switching added a universal primer site. TCRdb recomputed calls from the 5' RACE reads with MiXCR, one row per CDR3 protein. The sample gives some 300,000 distinct CDR3 sequences, 10% to 15% of which show up once; 7.2% is in the top ten. These sequences were also reported in another study, on yellow fever vaccine responses in identical twins. From that study: Twins' T cell vaccine responses reportedly looked partly convergent, partly personalized.

Material for sequencing was CD8+ T cells sorted from blood. The sequence was collected from a young woman in good health. The chain is built from TRBV5-1 and TRBJ1-2, with D perhaps TRBD1 (6 bases). The CDR3 here is CASSSLDRPGYTF. CDR3 sequence (DNA): TGCGCCAGCAGTAGTCTTGACAGGCCAGGCTACACCTTC.